This TCR beta chain was sequenced for a study of blood T cell repertoires in COVID-19. Study context: Samples representing acute and convalescent COVID-19 were sourced from the United States, Italy and Spain.

Per the original methods: Amplification with reference gene primers provided the estimates of nucleated cell counts. Only in-frame clones appear in the TCRdb table, and some are missing; sequencing was by immunoSEQ multiplex PCR. D and trimming were read from the DNA, whereas the V and J calls and clone size are those reported in that table. The table records roughly 120,000 clones, about 88% of them present only once. There are 14 residues in the CDR3. Germline CDR1 SEHNR, CDR2 FQNEAQ (reference sequence). V trimming: 5 bases; J trimming: 11 bases; junction bases outside the gene matches: 12. The TCR originated in a man aged 50 or older with active COVID-19. Material: peripheral blood. The V and J genes are TRBV7-9 and TRBJ1-1; 9 nucleotides match TRBD1. The CDR3 bases are TGTGCCAGCAGCGCCGGACAGGGGAGGTTCGCGGCTTTCTTT. It specifies CASSAGQGRFAAFF.